At least ten counts were recorded for the clone carrying this T cell receptor beta chain. Its target is not known. The sample is drawn from a study of human T cells and chemical hapten exposure. V lost 6 bases, J lost 0 bases, and 11 bases lay in between. The CDR3 runs to 14 residues. The study's findings and limits: Positively correlated with patch test score were the counts of PT1 expanded TCRs.

The library tagged each cDNA molecule with unique molecular identifiers. TCRdb processed the RACE reads anew with MiXCR; each CDR3 protein has one entry. The sample has approximately 110,000 distinct CDR3 sequences, approximately 10% seen once. Indicated time point: patch test 1, 2 weeks after DPC sensitization. Noted treatment: therapeutic diphenylcyclopropenone sensitization with weekly scalp DPC. Sequences were derived from whole blood, sampled in connection with sensitization to the hapten diphenylcyclopropenone (DPC). The gene calls are TRBV12-3 or TRBV12-4 and TRBJ1-1; D unclear. The receptor comes from a woman in her forties with alopecia areata. Some clones in this sample may be carry-over from other donors' samples. Written as DNA, the CDR3 is TGTGCCAGCAGCTGGAGGGTAATGAACACTGAAGCTTTCTTT. Amino acid sequence: CASSWRVMNTEAFF.